This TCR beta chain derives from a study of blood T cell repertoires in COVID-19. Study at large: The samples span acute and convalescent COVID-19 from the United States, Italy and Spain. The analysed material was cDNA or gDNA that came from T cells, B-cell-depleted T cells, or PBMCs.

Trimming removed 10 bases from V and 2 bases from J; junction bases left unmatched: 8. The CDR3 is made up of 14 amino acids. CDR1 and CDR2 from the germline V gene are MDHEN and SYDVKM. Per the authors' pipeline: The assay estimated nucleated cells by amplifying reference gene primers. This table comes from immunoSEQ multiplex PCR, and its TCRdb copy is limited to in-frame clones, with some not included. From that table come the V and J calls and clone size; the DNA was used to work out D and trimming. The sample has roughly 150,000 clones; 80% to 90% are singletons. This TCR was recovered from a woman between 65 and 79 years old who had recovered from COVID-19. The sample consisted of peripheral blood. J is TRBJ2-7 and V is TRBV28; 10 bases map to TRBD2. The CDR3 DNA reads as TGTGCCACCGCAAAAGCGGGAGGGCCCTACGAGCAGTACTTC. It translates to CATAKAGGPYEQYF.